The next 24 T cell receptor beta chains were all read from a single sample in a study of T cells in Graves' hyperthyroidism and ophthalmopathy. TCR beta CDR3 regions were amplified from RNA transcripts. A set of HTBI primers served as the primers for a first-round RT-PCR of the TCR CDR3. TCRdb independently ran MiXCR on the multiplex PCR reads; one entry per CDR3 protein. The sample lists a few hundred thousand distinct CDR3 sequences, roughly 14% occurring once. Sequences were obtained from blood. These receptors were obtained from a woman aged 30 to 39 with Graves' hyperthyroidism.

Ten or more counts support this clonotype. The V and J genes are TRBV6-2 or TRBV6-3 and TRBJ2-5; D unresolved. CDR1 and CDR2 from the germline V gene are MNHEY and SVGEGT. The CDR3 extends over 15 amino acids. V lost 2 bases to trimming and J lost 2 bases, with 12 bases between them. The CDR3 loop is CASSYGWQVQETQYF. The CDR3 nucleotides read TGTGCCAGCAGTTACGGCTGGCAGGTACAAGAGACCCAGTACTTC.

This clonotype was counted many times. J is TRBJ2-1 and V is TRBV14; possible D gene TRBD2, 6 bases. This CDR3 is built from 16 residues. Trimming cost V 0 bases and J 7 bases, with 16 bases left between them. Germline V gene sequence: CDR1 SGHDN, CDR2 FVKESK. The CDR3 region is CASSQESRGLGNEQFF. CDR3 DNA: TGTGCCAGCAGCCAAGAATCGCGGGGATTGGGGAATGAGCAGTTCTTC.

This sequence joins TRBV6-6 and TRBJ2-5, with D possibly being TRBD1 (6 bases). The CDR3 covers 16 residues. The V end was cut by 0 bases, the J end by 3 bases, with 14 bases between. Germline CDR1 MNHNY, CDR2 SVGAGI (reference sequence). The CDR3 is CASSYSPQGVKETQYF. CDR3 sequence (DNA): TGTGCCAGCAGTTACTCGCCACAGGGAGTAAAAGAGACCCAGTACTTC.

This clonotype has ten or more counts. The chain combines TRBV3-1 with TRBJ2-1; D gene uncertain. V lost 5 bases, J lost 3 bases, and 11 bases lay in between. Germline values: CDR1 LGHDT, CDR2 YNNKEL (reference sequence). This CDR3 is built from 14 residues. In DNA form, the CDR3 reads TGTGCCAGCAGCTATCGAACTCTCTACAATGAGCAGTTCTTC. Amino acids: CASSYRTLYNEQFF.

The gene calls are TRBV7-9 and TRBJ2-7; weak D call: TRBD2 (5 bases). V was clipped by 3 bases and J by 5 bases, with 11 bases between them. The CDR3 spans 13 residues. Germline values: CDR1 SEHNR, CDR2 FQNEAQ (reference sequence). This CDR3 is CASSFGSRDEQYF. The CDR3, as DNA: TGTGCCAGCAGCTTCGGTTCGAGGGACGAGCAGTACTTC. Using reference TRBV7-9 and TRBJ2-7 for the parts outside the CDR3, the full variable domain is DTGVSQNPRHKITKRGQNVTFRCDPISEHNRLYWYRQTLGQGPEFLTYFQNEAQLEKSRLLSDRFSAERPKGSFSTLEIQRTEQGDSAMYLCASSFGSRDEQYFGPGTRLTVT.

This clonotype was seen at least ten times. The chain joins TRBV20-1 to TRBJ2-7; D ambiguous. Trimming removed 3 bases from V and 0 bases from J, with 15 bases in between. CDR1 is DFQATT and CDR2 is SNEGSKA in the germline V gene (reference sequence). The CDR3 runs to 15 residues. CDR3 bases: TGCAGTGCTAGCCCTCAAGCGACGCCCTCCTACGAGCAGTACTTC. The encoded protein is CSASPQATPSYEQYF.

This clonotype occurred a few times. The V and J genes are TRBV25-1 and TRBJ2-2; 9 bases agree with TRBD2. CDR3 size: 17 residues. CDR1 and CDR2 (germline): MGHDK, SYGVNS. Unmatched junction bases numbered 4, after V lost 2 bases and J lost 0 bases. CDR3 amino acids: CASSETASGTNTGELFF. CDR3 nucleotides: TGTGCCAGCAGTGAAACGGCTAGCGGGACGAACACCGGGGAGCTGTTTTTT.

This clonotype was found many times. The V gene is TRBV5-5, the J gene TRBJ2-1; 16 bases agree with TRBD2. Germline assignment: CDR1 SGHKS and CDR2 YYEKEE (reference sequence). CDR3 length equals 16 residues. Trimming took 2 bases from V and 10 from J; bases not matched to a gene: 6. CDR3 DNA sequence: TGTGCCAGCAGCTTCCCGGGACTAGCGGGAGGGCGCGAGCAGTTCTTC. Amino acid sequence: CASSFPGLAGGREQFF.

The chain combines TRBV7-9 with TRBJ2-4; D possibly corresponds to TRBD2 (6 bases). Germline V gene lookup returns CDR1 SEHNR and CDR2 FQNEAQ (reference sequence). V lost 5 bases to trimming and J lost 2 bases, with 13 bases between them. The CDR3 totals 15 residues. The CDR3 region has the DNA TGTGCCAGCAGCACACGGCGGGGTTCCAAAAACATTCAGTACTTC. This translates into CASSTRRGSKNIQYF.

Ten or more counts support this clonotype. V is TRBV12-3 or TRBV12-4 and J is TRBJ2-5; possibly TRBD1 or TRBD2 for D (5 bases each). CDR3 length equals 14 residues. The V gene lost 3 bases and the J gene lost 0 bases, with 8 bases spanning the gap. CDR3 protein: CASSLGDHQETQYF. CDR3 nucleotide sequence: TGTGCCAGCAGTTTGGGGGACCACCAAGAGACCCAGTACTTC.

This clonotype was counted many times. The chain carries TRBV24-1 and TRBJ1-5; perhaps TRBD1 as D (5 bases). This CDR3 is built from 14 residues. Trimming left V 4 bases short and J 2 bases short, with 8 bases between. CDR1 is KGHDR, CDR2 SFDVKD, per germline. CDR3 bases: TGTGCCACCAGTGAGGGGGTCGGCAATCAGCCCCAGCATTTT. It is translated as CATSEGVGNQPQHF.

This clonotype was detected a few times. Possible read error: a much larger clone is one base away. CDR3: CASSAGLSGTDTQYF. The CDR3 nucleotides are TGCGCCAGCAGCGCCGGACTTTCTGGCACAGATACGCAGTATTTT. This chain connects TRBV5-1 to TRBJ2-3; perhaps TRBD2 as D (5 bases). Germline CDR1 and CDR2: SGHRS and YFSETQ. V was pared by 4 bases and J by 1 base, with 13 bases between. CDR3 length equals 15 residues.

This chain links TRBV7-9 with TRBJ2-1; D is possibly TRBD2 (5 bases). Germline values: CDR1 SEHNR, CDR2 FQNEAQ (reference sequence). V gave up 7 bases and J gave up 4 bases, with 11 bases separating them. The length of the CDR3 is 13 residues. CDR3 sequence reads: CASNKDLYNEQFF. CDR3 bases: TGTGCCAGCAACAAGGACTTGTACAATGAGCAGTTCTTC.

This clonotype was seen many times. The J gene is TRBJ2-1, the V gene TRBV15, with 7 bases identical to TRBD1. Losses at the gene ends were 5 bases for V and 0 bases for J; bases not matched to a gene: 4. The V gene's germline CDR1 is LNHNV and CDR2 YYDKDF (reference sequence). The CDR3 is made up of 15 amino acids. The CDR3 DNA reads TGTGCCACCAGCGCTGCAGGGGGCTCCTACAATGAGCAGTTCTTC. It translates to CATSAAGGSYNEQFF.

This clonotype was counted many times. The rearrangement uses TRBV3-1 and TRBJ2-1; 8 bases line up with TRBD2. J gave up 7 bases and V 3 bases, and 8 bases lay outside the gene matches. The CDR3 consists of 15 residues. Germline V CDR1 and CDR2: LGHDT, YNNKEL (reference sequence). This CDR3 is CASSQSGLDRNEQFF. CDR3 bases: TGTGCCAGCAGCCAGTCGGGACTAGATAGGAATGAGCAGTTCTTC.

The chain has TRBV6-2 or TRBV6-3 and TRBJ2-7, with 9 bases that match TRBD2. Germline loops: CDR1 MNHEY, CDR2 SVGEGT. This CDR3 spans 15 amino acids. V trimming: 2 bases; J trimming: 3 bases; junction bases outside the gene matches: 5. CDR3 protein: CASSYPREGSYEQYF. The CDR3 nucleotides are TGTGCCAGCAGTTACCCGCGGGAGGGTAGCTACGAGCAGTACTTC.

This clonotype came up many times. The CDR3: CASRRSAFTEAFF. The CDR3 DNA reads TGTGCCAGCAGACGCTCAGCGTTCACTGAAGCTTTCTTT. The chain employs TRBV6-1 and TRBJ1-1, with D unresolved. V lost 6 bases and J lost 4, with 12 bases in between. CDR1 and CDR2 from the germline V gene are MNHNS and SASEGT. The CDR3 is made up of 13 amino acids.

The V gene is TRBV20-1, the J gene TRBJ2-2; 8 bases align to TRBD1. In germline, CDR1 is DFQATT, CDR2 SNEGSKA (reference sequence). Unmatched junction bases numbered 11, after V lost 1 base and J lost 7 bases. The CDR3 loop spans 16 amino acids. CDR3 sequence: CSARVGYRGTIGELFF. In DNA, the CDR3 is TGCAGTGCTAGAGTCGGATACAGGGGGACGATCGGGGAGCTGTTTTTT.

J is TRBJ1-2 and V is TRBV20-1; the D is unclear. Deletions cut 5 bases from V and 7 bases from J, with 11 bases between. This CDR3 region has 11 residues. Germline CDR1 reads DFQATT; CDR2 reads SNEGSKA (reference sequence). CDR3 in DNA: TGCAGTGCTGGACTGGATGGTGGCTACACCTTC. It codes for CSAGLDGGYTF.

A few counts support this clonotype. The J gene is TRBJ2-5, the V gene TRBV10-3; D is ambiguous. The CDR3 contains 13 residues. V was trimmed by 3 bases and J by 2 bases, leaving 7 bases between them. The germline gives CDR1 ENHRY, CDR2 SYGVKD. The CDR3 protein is CAISELSQETQYF. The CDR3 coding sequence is TGTGCCATCAGTGAACTGTCTCAAGAGACCCAGTACTTC.

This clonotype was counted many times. The CDR3 sequence is CASSYAGLAGDYEQYF. The DNA for the CDR3 is TGTGCCAGCAGTTACGCAGGACTAGCGGGAGACTACGAGCAGTACTTC. V and J are TRBV6-5 and TRBJ2-7; 13 nucleotides align to TRBD2. J gave up 3 bases and V 2 bases, and 4 bases lay outside the gene matches. CDR1 is MNHEY and CDR2 is SVGAGI in the germline V gene. The CDR3 has 16 residues.

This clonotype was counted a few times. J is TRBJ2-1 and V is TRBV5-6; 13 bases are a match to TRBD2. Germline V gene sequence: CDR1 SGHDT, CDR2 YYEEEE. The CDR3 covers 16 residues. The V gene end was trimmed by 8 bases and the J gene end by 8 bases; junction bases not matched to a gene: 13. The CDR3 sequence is CASSPRTSGSRYEQFF. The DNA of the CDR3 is TGTGCCAGTAGTCCTCGGACTAGCGGGAGTAGGTATGAGCAGTTCTTC.

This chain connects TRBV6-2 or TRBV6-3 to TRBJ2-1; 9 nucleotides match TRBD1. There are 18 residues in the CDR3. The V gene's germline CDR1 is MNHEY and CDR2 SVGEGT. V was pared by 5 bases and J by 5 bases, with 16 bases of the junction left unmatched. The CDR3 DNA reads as TGTGCCAGCAGTCCCGGGCCCACCGGGACAGGGAGGGACAATGAGCAGTTCTTC. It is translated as CASSPGPTGTGRDNEQFF.

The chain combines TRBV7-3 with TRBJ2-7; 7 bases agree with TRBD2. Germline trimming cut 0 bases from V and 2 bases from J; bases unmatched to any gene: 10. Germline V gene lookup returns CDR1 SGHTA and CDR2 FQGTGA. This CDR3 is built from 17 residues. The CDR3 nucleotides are TGTGCCAGCAGCTTAACGAGGGCGGGAGTTAGGACCTACGAGCAGTACTTC. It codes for CASSLTRAGVRTYEQYF.